One and the same sample provided the 8 T cell receptor beta chains below, sequenced in a study of early T cells in non-severe SARS-CoV-2 infection (dated by TCRdb to the early 2020s). The method behind the library was 5' RACE. Reads for this sample came from a NextSeq 500. TCRdb trimmed the raw reads at Q25, called clones with MiXCR and kept productive beta chains. For every CDR3 protein sequence, its rows merge into one entry that carries the most common genes and DNA. This sample lists around 84,000 distinct CDR3 sequences; under 11% were detected once. Over 7.5% of the sample rests with the top ten. The sequences come from whole blood, collected at baseline. These receptors originate from an adult who was a healthcare worker with PCR-confirmed SARS-CoV-2 infection or an uninfected control (not recorded which).

This rearrangement joins TRBV12-3 or TRBV12-4 to TRBJ2-7, with 11 nucleotides matching TRBD2. There are 15 residues in the CDR3. With V trimmed by 4 bases and J by 7 bases, 9 bases remained unmatched. CDR3 sequence reads: CASSYLAGGAGEQYF. The DNA for the CDR3 is TGTGCCAGCAGTTATCTAGCGGGAGGAGCCGGGGAGCAGTACTTC.

The chain combines TRBV28 with TRBJ2-1; 9 bases map to TRBD1. CDR3 length: 15 residues. Germline V gene sequence: CDR1 MDHEN, CDR2 SYDVKM. Trimming cost V 3 bases and J 7 bases; bases outside gene matches: 7. The CDR3 bases are TGTGCCAGCAGTTTTGGACAGGGGTCCCGAAATGAGCAGTTCTTC. It specifies CASSFGQGSRNEQFF.

The V gene is TRBV5-1, the J gene TRBJ2-3; TRBD2 might be the D (5 bases). The CDR3 runs 15 residues. Trimming removed 5 bases from V and 1 base from J, with 14 bases in between. The germline CDR1 and CDR2 sequences are SGHRS and YFSETQ. CDR3 coding DNA: TGCGCCAGCAGACCGGCGCGGGTCCGCACAGATACGCAGTATTTT. It encodes CASRPARVRTDTQYF.

In its sample, this clonotype was seen many times. The V gene is TRBV25-1, the J gene TRBJ2-7, with D possibly being TRBD2 (6 bases). Germline CDR1 reads MGHDK; CDR2 reads SYGVNS. V dropped 4 bases and J dropped 0 bases, with 16 bases sitting between them. CDR3 size: 16 residues. In DNA, the CDR3 is TGTGCCAGCAGTGTGGCCGGGACTCAGAGCTCCTACGAGCAGTACTTC. It codes for CASSVAGTQSSYEQYF.

The chain links TRBV12-3 or TRBV12-4 to TRBJ2-1; 7 nucleotides match TRBD2. This CDR3 contains 19 residues. Losses at the gene ends were 1 base for V and 1 base for J; bases not matched to a gene: 13. For the CDR3, the DNA is TGTGCCAGCAGTTTAGAGCCCCTAGGACTAGGAGGGTCCTACAATGAGCAGTTCTTC. Translation: CASSLEPLGLGGSYNEQFF.

This chain connects TRBV5-4 to TRBJ2-3, with D hard to call. The V gene's germline CDR1 is SGHNT and CDR2 YYREEE (reference sequence). The germline V and J ends were trimmed by 4 bases and 5 bases, with 11 bases remaining between them. CDR3 length: 13 amino acids. The DNA for the CDR3 is TGTGCCAGCAGCGTGGTTATTGGAGATACGCAGTATTTT. Its protein is CASSVVIGDTQYF. Full variable domain (missing parts from reference TRBV5-4 and TRBJ2-3): ETGVTQSPTHLIKTRGQQVTLRCSSQSGHNTVSWYQQALGQGPQFIFQYYREEENGRGNFPPRFSGLQFPNYSSELNVNALELDDSALYLCASSVVIGDTQYFGPGTRLTVL.

This clonotype was recorded many times. This rearrangement joins TRBV20-1 to TRBJ2-1; TRBD2 matches at 10 bases. This CDR3 is 14 amino acids long. The germline V gene encodes CDR1 DFQATT and CDR2 SNEGSKA (reference sequence). V shed 3 bases, J shed 8 bases, and the junction held 7 bases outside the gene matches. The CDR3 reads CSASQAGGPDEQFF. In DNA form, the CDR3 reads TGCAGTGCTAGCCAAGCGGGAGGGCCAGATGAGCAGTTCTTC.

The chain couples TRBV25-1 to TRBJ2-1; 9 positions match TRBD2. Germline V gene data show CDR1 as MGHDK and CDR2 as SYGVNS. The CDR3 length is 14 residues. V dropped 6 bases and J dropped 6; count of bases not matched to a gene: 6. CDR3 coding DNA: TGTGCCAGCAGCTATAGCGGGAGTCTCAATGAGCAGTTCTTC. Its translation is CASSYSGSLNEQFF.